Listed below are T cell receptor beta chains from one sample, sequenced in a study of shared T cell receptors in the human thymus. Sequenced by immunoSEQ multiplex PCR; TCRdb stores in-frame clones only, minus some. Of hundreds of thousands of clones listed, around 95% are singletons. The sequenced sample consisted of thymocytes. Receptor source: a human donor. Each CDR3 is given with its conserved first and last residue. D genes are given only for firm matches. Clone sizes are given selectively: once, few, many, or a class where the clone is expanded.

CDR3nt: TGTGCCAGCAGACAAGTCCGGTCGGTGCGTAATGAGCAGTTCTTC; CDR3aa: CASRQVRSVRNEQFF; j_gene: TRBJ2-1; v_gene: TRBV11-2; abundance: NA; d_gene: NA
CDR3nt: TGTGCCAGCAGCTTAACCAGAAAAGCGGGAGATTTCTACAATGAGCAGTTCTTC; CDR3aa: CASSLTRKAGDFYNEQFF; j_gene: TRBJ2-1; v_gene: TRBV11-2; abundance: NA; d_gene: TRBD2
CDR3nt: TGTGCCAGCAGCTTGGGGATAACCGGGGAGCTGTTTTTT; CDR3aa: CASSLGITGELFF; j_gene: TRBJ2-2; v_gene: TRBV7-4; abundance: NA; d_gene: NA
CDR3nt: TGTGCCAGCAGCTTAAAGGGGCAACTACAGTTCTACAATGAGCAGTTCTTC; CDR3aa: CASSLKGQLQFYNEQFF; j_gene: TRBJ2-1; v_gene: TRBV7-3; abundance: NA; d_gene: NA
CDR3nt: TGTGCCAGCAGCTTAAAGAGCCGGGACCCCGGTGAGGACGAGCAGTACTTC; CDR3aa: CASSLKSRDPGEDEQYF; j_gene: TRBJ2-7; v_gene: TRBV7-3; abundance: NA; d_gene: NA
CDR3nt: TGTGCCAGCACCAAGCTGAGGGCTAGCGGGACGGGGAACACCGGGGAGCTGTTTTTT; CDR3aa: CASTKLRASGTGNTGELFF; j_gene: TRBJ2-2; v_gene: TRBV7-8; abundance: NA; d_gene: TRBD2
CDR3nt: TGTGCCAGCAGCGGTACCGGGACTAGCGGTAACAATGAGCAGTTCTTC; CDR3aa: CASSGTGTSGNNEQFF; j_gene: TRBJ2-1; v_gene: TRBV7-6; abundance: NA; d_gene: TRBD2
CDR3nt: TGTGCCAGCAGCTTGACGATATCCGGCTACGAGCAGTACTTC; CDR3aa: CASSLTISGYEQYF; j_gene: TRBJ2-7; v_gene: TRBV7-6; abundance: NA; d_gene: NA
CDR3nt: TGTGCCTGGAAACTTGCTAGCGGCTACGAGCAGTACTTC; CDR3aa: CAWKLASGYEQYF; j_gene: TRBJ2-7; v_gene: TRBV30; abundance: NA; d_gene: TRBD2
CDR3nt: TGCGCCAGCAGAACTACTAGCTCTCCGTGCGATGAGCAGTTCTTC; CDR3aa: CASRTTSSPCDEQFF; j_gene: TRBJ2-1; v_gene: TRBV4-1; abundance: NA; d_gene: NA
CDR3nt: TGTGCCAGCAGGTCTAGCGGGAGTGAAACAGATACGCAGTATTTT; CDR3aa: CASRSSGSETDTQYF; j_gene: TRBJ2-3; v_gene: TRBV7-2; abundance: NA; d_gene: TRBD2
CDR3nt: TGTGCCAGCAGTTTCCCGGGACAGGGGGCGCAAGAACCCAGCACAGATACGCAGTATTTT; CDR3aa: CASSFPGQGAQEPSTDTQYF; j_gene: TRBJ2-3; v_gene: TRBV27; abundance: NA; d_gene: TRBD1
CDR3nt: TGTGCCACCAGCAGAGATTCAAGGCAGCAGCACAGTTATAGTGGAAACACCATATATTTT; CDR3aa: CATSRDSRQQHSYSGNTIYF; j_gene: TRBJ1-3; v_gene: TRBV15; abundance: NA; d_gene: NA
CDR3nt: TGCGCCAGCAGTCAATCAGGAATGAACGGACAAGACTACGAGCAGTACTTC; CDR3aa: CASSQSGMNGQDYEQYF; j_gene: TRBJ2-7; v_gene: TRBV23-1; abundance: NA; d_gene: NA
CDR3nt: TGCAGCATCTACCACGAGCAGTACTTC; CDR3aa: CSIYHEQYF; j_gene: TRBJ2-7; v_gene: TRBV20-1; abundance: NA; d_gene: NA
CDR3nt: TGTGCCCAGGGCCCGGGACAGTCCACCGGGGAGCTGTTTTTT; CDR3aa: CAQGPGQSTGELFF; j_gene: TRBJ2-2; v_gene: TRBV7-9; abundance: NA; d_gene: TRBD1
CDR3nt: TGCACCGGTGAAAGGCCTCGTTCCCATGAGCAGTTCTTC; CDR3aa: CTGERPRSHEQFF; j_gene: TRBJ2-1; v_gene: TRBV29-1; abundance: NA; d_gene: NA
CDR3nt: TGTGCCTTCACCGGGACAGGCCCATTCCGCTCTGGGGCCAACGTCCTGACTTTC; CDR3aa: CAFTGTGPFRSGANVLTF; j_gene: TRBJ2-6; v_gene: TRBV30; abundance: NA; d_gene: TRBD1
CDR3nt: TGTGCCAGCAGTTACAAGATTTCGGCCACACAAGCGGGTACCGAGGCCGGGGAGCTGTTTTTT; CDR3aa: CASSYKISATQAGTEAGELFF; j_gene: TRBJ2-2; v_gene: TRBV28; abundance: NA; d_gene: NA
CDR3nt: TGCGCCAGCAGCTTGGAGGGACAGGTCGTCGAGCAGTACTTC; CDR3aa: CASSLEGQVVEQYF; j_gene: TRBJ2-7; v_gene: TRBV5-1; abundance: NA; d_gene: TRBD1
CDR3nt: TGTGCCAGCAGCTTAAAAGCCTACGAGCAGTACTTC; CDR3aa: CASSLKAYEQYF; j_gene: TRBJ2-7; v_gene: TRBV7-8; abundance: once; d_gene: NA
CDR3nt: TGTGCCAGCAGTTTATGGGGGGCGAGAGAAGCTTTCTTT; CDR3aa: CASSLWGAREAFF; j_gene: TRBJ1-1; v_gene: TRBV28; abundance: NA; d_gene: NA
CDR3nt: TGTGCCAGCAGTTCGGACAGGTCCTATGGCTACACCTTC; CDR3aa: CASSSDRSYGYTF; j_gene: TRBJ1-2; v_gene: TRBV27; abundance: NA; d_gene: TRBD1
CDR3nt: TGTGCCAGCAGCCACCGAGGACAGGGACGAGAGACCCAGTACTTC; CDR3aa: CASSHRGQGRETQYF; j_gene: TRBJ2-5; v_gene: TRBV14; abundance: NA; d_gene: TRBD1
CDR3nt: TGTGCCTGGAGGGGGGCAGGGCTAGCGGGAGGGCGAAATAGAGAGACCCAGTACTTC; CDR3aa: CAWRGAGLAGGRNRETQYF; j_gene: TRBJ2-5; v_gene: TRBV30; abundance: NA; d_gene: TRBD2
CDR3nt: TGTGCCAGTAGTATTTTGGGAGGGAGGCCCCTCCTCGACAATGAGCAGTTCTTC; CDR3aa: CASSILGGRPLLDNEQFF; j_gene: TRBJ2-1; v_gene: TRBV19; abundance: NA; d_gene: TRBD2
CDR3nt: TGTGCCAGCAGCTTTGGGCCGAGGGAGTATTTT; CDR3aa: CASSFGPREYF; j_gene: TRBJ2-3; v_gene: TRBV5-5; abundance: NA; d_gene: NA
CDR3nt: TGTGCCAGCAGCCCGACTAGCGGGGCGAGCTCCTACGAGCAGTACTTC; CDR3aa: CASSPTSGASSYEQYF; j_gene: TRBJ2-7; v_gene: TRBV7-9; abundance: NA; d_gene: TRBD2
CDR3nt: TGTGCCAGCAGTCTTAGCCCCGGGCAGGGCGACGAACCTTTCTTT; CDR3aa: CASSLSPGQGDEPFF; j_gene: TRBJ1-1; v_gene: TRBV28; abundance: NA; d_gene: NA
CDR3nt: TGTGCCAGCAGCTTTAGACTAGCGCCCCCCGATACGCAGTATTTT; CDR3aa: CASSFRLAPPDTQYF; j_gene: TRBJ2-3; v_gene: TRBV5-4; abundance: NA; d_gene: TRBD2
CDR3nt: TGTGCCAGCAGTTTAGTCGCACAGCAAGTGAAAAACGAGCAGTACTTC; CDR3aa: CASSLVAQQVKNEQYF; j_gene: TRBJ2-7; v_gene: TRBV27; abundance: NA; d_gene: NA
CDR3nt: TGTGCCAGCAGTCGACAGGTGACTTCCTACGAGCAGTACTTC; CDR3aa: CASSRQVTSYEQYF; j_gene: TRBJ2-7; v_gene: TRBV27; abundance: NA; d_gene: NA
CDR3nt: TGTGCCACCAGCAGAAGGACTAGCGGCAACACCGGGGAGCTGTTTTTT; CDR3aa: CATSRRTSGNTGELFF; j_gene: TRBJ2-2; v_gene: TRBV15; abundance: NA; d_gene: TRBD2
CDR3nt: TGTGCCAGCAGTCTAAATCAACCGGGAAGCAATCAGCCCCAGCATTTT; CDR3aa: CASSLNQPGSNQPQHF; j_gene: TRBJ1-5; v_gene: TRBV21-1; abundance: NA; d_gene: NA
CDR3nt: TGTGCCAGCAGCTTAGTCGGCAGCTCCTACGAGCAGTACTTC; CDR3aa: CASSLVGSSYEQYF; j_gene: TRBJ2-7; v_gene: TRBV7-9; abundance: NA; d_gene: NA
CDR3nt: TGTGCCAGCAGCCTCGGGGTAGACTTTTATGGCTACACCTTC; CDR3aa: CASSLGVDFYGYTF; j_gene: TRBJ1-2; v_gene: TRBV9; abundance: NA; d_gene: NA